This T cell receptor beta chain was identified in a study of T cell responses to AZD1222 COVID-19 vaccine. Turning to this clone: Its antigen is as yet unknown.

General study results and limits: Researchers report vaccine-associated CD4 TCRs spanning spike, with dominance at 160-218 and 743-854. Most donors were white British, females outnumbered males, and clonal diversity was possibly underestimated. Repertoires were sampled only after the peak T cell response.

This CDR3 region has 14 residues. Germline V gene sequence: CDR1 SGHRS, CDR2 YFSETQ. The J segment lost 8 bases and the V segment lost 4 bases, leaving 5 bases of the junction unmatched. Profiled with immunoSEQ multiplex PCR; TCRdb holds only in-frame clones, not every one. The sample includes about 120,000 clones, about nine tenths seen only once; the top ten take 6% to 8%. The chain is built from TRBV5-1 and TRBJ1-4, with 10 bases lining up with TRBD1. The sequence came from an adult in good health. This specimen consisted of peripheral blood, obtained on day 0 of AZD1222 vaccination. The CDR3 loop is CASSATGGQEKLFF. DNA for the CDR3: TGCGCCAGCAGCGCGACAGGGGGCCAGGAAAAACTGTTTTTT. The variable domain in full, completed from reference TRBV5-1 and TRBJ1-4, reads KAGVTQTPRYLIKTRGQQVTLSCSPISGHRSVSWYQQTPGQGLQFLFEYFSETQRNKGNFPGRFSGRQFSNSRSEMNVSTLELGDSALYLCASSATGGQEKLFFGSGTQLSVL.